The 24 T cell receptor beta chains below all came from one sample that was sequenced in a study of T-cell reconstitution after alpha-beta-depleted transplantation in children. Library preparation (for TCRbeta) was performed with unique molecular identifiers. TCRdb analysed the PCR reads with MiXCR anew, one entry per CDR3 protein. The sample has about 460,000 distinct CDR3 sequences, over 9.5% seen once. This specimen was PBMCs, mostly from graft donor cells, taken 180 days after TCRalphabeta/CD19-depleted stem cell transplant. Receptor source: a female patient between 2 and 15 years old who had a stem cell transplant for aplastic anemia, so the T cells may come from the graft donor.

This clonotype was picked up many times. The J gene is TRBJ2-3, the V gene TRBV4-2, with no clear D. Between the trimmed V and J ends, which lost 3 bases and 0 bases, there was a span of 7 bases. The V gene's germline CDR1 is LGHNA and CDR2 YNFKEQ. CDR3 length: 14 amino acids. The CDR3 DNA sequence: TGTGCCAGCAGCCAGGGTTCCAGCACAGATACGCAGTATTTT. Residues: CASSQGSSTDTQYF.

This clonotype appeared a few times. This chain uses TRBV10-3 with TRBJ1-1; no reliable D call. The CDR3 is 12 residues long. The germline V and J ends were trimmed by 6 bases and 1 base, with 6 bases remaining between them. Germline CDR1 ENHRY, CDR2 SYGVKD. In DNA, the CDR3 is TGTGCCATCAGCAGGTCGAACACTGAAGCTTTCTTT. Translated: CAISRSNTEAFF.

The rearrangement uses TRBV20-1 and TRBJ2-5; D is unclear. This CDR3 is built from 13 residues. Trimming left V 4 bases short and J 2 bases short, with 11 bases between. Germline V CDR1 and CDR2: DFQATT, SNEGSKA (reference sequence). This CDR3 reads CSANRKIQETQYF. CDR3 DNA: TGCAGTGCTAATCGGAAAATACAAGAGACCCAGTACTTC.

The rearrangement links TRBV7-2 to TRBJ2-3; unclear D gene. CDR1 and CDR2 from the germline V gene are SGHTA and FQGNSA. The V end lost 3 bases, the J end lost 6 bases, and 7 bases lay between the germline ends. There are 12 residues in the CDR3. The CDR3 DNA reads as TGTGCCAGCAGCTTGTTCTCCGATACGCAGTATTTT. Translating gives CASSLFSDTQYF.

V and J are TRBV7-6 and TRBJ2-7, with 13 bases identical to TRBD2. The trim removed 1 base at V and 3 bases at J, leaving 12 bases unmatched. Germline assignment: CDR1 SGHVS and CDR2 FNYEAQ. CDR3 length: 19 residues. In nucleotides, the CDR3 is TGTGCCAGCAGCTTAGACCCGGAACTAGCGGGAGGGCCAGGCTACGAGCAGTACTTC. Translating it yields CASSLDPELAGGPGYEQYF.

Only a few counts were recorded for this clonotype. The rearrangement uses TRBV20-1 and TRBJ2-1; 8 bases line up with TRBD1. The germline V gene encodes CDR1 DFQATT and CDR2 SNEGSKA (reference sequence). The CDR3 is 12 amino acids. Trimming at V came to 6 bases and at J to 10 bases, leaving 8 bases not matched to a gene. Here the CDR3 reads CSASQGVEEQFF. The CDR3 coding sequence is TGCAGTGCATCACAGGGGGTGGAAGAGCAGTTCTTC.

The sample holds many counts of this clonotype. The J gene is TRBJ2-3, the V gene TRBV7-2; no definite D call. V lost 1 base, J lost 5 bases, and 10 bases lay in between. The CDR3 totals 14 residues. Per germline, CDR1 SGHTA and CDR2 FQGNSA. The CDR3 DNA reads TGTGCCAGCAGCTTAGTGTGGGGAATAGATACGCAGTATTTT. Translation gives CASSLVWGIDTQYF.

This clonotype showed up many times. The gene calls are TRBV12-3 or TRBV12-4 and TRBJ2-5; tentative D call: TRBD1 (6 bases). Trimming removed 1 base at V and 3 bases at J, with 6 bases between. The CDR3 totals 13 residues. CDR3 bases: TGTGCCAGCAGTTTAGGACAGGAAGAGACCCAGTACTTC. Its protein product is CASSLGQEETQYF.

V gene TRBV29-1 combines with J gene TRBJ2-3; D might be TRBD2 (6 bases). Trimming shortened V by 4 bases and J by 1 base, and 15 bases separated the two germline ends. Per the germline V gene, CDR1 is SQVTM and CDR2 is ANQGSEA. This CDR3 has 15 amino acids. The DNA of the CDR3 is TGCAGCGTTGTCCGTCCGCGGGGCGGCACAGATACGCAGTATTTT. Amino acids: CSVVRPRGGTDTQYF.

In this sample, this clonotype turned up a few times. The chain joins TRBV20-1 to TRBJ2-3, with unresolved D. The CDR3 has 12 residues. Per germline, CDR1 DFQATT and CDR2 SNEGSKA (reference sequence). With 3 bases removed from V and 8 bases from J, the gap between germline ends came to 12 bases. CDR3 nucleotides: TGCAGTGCTAGTGGTCTGATCCGTACGCAGTATTTT. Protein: CSASGLIRTQYF.

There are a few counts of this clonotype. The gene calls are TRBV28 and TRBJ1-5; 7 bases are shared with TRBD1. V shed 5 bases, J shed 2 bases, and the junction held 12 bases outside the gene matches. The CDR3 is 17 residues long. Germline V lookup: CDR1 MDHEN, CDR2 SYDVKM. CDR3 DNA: TGTGCCAGCAGTCCGCCGCCACAGGGGTTAGGCAATCAGCCCCAGCATTTT. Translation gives CASSPPPQGLGNQPQHF.

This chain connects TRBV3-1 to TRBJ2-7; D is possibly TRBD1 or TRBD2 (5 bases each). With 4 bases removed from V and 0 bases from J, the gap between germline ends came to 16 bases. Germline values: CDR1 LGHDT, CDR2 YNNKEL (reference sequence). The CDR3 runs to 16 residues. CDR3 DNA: TGTGCCAGCAGCCCGGGGAAGGGGCTTTTCTCCTACGAGCAGTACTTC. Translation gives CASSPGKGLFSYEQYF.

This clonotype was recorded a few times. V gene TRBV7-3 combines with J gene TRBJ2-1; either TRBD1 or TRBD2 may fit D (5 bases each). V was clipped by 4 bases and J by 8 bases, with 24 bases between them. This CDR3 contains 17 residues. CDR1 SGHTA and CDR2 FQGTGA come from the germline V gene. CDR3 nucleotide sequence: TGTGCCAGCAGCTCCCGGGGCGGGCGCCCTGTTTTGGATGAGCAGTTCTTC. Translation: CASSSRGGRPVLDEQFF.

CDR3 nucleotides: TGTGCCAGCAGCTTTCTCGCGGGAGACCTCACCGGGGAGCTGTTTTTT. Its protein is CASSFLAGDLTGELFF. This chain joins TRBV7-7 and TRBJ2-2, with TRBD2 identical over 7 bases. Looked up from germline, CDR1 is SSHAT and CDR2 is FNYEAQ (reference sequence). The junction had 8 bases not matched to a gene; V was cut back by 3 bases and J by 4 bases. The length of the CDR3 is 16 residues.

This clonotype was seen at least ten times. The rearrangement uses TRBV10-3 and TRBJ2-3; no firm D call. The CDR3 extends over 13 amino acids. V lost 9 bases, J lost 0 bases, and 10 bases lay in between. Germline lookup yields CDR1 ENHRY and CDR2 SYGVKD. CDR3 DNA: TGTGCCATGGCCCCTACGAGCACAGATACGCAGTATTTT. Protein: CAMAPTSTDTQYF.

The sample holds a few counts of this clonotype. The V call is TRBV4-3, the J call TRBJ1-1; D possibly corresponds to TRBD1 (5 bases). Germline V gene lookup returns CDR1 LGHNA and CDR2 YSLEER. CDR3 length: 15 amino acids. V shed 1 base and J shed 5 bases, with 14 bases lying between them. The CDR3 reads CASSQGGPAGTEAFF. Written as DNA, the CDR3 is TGCGCCAGCAGCCAAGGGGGACCGGCGGGGACTGAAGCTTTCTTT.

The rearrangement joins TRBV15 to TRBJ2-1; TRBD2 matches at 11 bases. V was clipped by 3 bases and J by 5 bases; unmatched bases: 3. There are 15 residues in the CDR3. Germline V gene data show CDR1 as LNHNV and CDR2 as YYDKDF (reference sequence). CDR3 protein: CATSSTSGSHNEQFF. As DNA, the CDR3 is TGTGCCACCAGCAGTACTAGCGGGAGCCACAATGAGCAGTTCTTC.

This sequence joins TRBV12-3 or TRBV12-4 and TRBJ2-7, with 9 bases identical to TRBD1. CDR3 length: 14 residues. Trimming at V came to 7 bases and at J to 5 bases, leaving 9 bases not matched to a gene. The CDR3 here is CASTSGTGTNEQYF. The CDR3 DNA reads TGTGCCAGCACCTCTGGGACAGGGACGAACGAGCAGTACTTC.

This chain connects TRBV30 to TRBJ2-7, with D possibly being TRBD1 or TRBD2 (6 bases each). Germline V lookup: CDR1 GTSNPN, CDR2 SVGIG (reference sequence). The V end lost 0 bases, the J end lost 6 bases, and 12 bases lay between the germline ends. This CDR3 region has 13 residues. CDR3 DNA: TGTGCCTGGAGTGTCCGGGGGCGGTCCGAGCAGTACGTC. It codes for CAWSVRGRSEQYV.

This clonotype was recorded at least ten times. Written as DNA, the CDR3 is TGTGCCAGCACCACGGGACAGGGGGTCTACGAGCAGTACTTC. Translated, it gives CASTTGQGVYEQYF. The V gene is TRBV28, the J gene TRBJ2-7, with TRBD1 matching over 11 bases. The junction had 5 bases not matched to a gene; V was cut back by 7 bases and J by 3 bases. CDR1 and CDR2 from the germline V gene are MDHEN and SYDVKM. The CDR3 is 14 amino acids.

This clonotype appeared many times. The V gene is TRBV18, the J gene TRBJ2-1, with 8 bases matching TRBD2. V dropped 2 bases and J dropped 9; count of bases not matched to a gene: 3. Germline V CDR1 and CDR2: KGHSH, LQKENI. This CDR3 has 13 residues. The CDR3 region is CASSPGTRGEQFF. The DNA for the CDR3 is TGTGCCAGCTCACCAGGGACTAGAGGTGAGCAGTTCTTC.

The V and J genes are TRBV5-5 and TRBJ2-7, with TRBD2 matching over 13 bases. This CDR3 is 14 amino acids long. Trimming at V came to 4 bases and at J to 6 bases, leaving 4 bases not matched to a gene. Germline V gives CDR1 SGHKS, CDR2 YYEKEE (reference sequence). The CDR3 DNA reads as TGTGCCAGCAGCCCTGGGACTAGCGGGGTCGAGCAGTACTTC. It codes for CASSPGTSGVEQYF. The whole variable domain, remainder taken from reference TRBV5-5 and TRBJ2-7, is DAGVTQSPTHLIKTRGQQVTLRCSPISGHKSVSWYQQVLGQGPQFIFQYYEKEERGRGNFPDRFSARQFPNYSSELNVNALLLGDSALYLCASSPGTSGVEQYFGPGTRLTVT.

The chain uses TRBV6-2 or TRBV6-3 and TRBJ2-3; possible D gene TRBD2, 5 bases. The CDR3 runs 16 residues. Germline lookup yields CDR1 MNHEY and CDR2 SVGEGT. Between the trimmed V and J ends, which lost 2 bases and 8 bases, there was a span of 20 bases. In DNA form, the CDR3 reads TGTGCCAGCAGTTACACATCAACGAGAACTGGAGGTACGCAGTATTTT. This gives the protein CASSYTSTRTGGTQYF.

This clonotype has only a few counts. In nucleotides, the CDR3 is TGTGCCAGCAGCCAACAGGGACTAGCGGGAGTCGAGCAGTACTTC. Protein: CASSQQGLAGVEQYF. V usage is TRBV7-3 and J usage is TRBJ2-7; 14 nucleotides line up with TRBD2. Trimming cost V 5 bases and J 6 bases; bases outside gene matches: 6. The V gene's germline CDR1 is SGHTA and CDR2 FQGTGA. This CDR3 comprises 15 residues. Combining the CDR3 with reference TRBV7-3 and TRBJ2-7 gives the whole variable domain GAGVSQTPSNKVTEKGKYVELRCDPISGHTALYWYRQSLGQGPEFLIYFQGTGAADDSGLPNDRFFAVRPEGSVSTLKIQRTERGDSAVYLCASSQQGLAGVEQYFGPGTRLTVT.